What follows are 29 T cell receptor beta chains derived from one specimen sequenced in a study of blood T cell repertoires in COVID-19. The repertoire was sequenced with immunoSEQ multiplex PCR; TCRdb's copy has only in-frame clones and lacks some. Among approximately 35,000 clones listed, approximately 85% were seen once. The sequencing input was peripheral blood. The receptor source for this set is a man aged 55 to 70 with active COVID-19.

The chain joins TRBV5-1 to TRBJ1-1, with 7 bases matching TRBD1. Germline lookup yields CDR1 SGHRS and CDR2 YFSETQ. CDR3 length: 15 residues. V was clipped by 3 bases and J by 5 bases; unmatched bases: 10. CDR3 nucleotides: TGCGCCAGCAGCTGGGCGGGACAGTCGGGTACTGAAGCTTTCTTT. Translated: CASSWAGQSGTEAFF.

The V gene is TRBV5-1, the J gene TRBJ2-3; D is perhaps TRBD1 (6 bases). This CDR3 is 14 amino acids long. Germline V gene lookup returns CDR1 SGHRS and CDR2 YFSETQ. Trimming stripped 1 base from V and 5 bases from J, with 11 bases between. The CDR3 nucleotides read TGCGCCAGCAGCTTGCCAGGGGAAGGAGATACGCAGTATTTT. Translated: CASSLPGEGDTQYF. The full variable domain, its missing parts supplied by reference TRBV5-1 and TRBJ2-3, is KAGVTQTPRYLIKTRGQQVTLSCSPISGHRSVSWYQQTPGQGLQFLFEYFSETQRNKGNFPGRFSGRQFSNSRSEMNVSTLELGDSALYLCASSLPGEGDTQYFGPGTRLTVL.

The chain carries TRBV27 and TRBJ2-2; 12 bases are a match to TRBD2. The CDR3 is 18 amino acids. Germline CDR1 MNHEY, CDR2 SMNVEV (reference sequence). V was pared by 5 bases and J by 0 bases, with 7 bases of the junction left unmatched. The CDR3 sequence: CASSSGTSGPTNTGELFF. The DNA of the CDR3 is TGTGCCAGCAGTAGCGGGACTAGCGGGCCCACGAACACCGGGGAGCTGTTTTTT.

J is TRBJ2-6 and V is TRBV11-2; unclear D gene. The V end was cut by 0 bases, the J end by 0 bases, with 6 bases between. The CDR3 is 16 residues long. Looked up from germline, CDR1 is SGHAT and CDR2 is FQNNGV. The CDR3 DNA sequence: TGTGCCAGCAGCTTAGATATCGTCTCTGGGGCCAACGTCCTGACTTTC. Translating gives CASSLDIVSGANVLTF. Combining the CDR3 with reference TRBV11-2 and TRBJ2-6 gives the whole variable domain EAGVAQSPRYKIIEKRQSVAFWCNPISGHATLYWYQQILGQGPKLLIQFQNNGVVDDSQLPKDRFSAERLKGVDSTLKIQPAKLEDSAVYLCASSLDIVSGANVLTFGAGSRLTVL.

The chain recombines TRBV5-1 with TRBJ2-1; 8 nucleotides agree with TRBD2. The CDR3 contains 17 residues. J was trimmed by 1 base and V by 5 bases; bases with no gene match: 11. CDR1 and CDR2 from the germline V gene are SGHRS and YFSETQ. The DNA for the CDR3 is TGCGCCAGCAGGCCGAGAGCGGGAGCTGAGTCCTACAATGAGCAGTTCTTC. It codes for CASRPRAGAESYNEQFF.

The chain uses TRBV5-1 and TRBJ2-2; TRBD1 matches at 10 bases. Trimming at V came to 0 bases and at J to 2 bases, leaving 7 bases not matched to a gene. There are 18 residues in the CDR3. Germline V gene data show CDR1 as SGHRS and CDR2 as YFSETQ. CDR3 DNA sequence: TGCGCCAGCAGCTTGGGGACAGGGGGGCTAGTCAACACCGGGGAGCTGTTTTTT. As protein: CASSLGTGGLVNTGELFF.

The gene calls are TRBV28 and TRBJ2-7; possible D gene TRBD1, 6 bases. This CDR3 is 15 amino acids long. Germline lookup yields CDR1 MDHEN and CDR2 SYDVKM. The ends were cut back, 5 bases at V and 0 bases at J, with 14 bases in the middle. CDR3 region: CASSTTGSNSYEQYF. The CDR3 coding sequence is TGTGCCAGCAGTACGACAGGTTCAAACTCCTACGAGCAGTACTTC. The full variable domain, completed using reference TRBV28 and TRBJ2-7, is DVKVTQSSRYLVKRTGEKVFLECVQDMDHENMFWYRQDPGLGLRLIYFSYDVKMKEKGDIPEGYSVSREKKERFSLILESASTNQTSMYLCASSTTGSNSYEQYFGPGTRLTVT.

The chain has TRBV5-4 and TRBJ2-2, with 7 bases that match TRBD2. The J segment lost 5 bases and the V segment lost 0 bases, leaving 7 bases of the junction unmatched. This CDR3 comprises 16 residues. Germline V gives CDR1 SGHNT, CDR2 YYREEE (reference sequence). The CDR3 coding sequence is TGTGCCAGCAGCTTGGACTCGGGAGGTAGGACCGGGGAGCTGTTTTTT. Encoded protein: CASSLDSGGRTGELFF.

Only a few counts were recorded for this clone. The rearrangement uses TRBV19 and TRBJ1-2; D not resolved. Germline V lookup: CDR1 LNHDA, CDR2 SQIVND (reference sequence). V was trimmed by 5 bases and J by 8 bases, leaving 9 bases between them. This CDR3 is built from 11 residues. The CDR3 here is CASSSHLGYTF. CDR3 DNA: TGTGCCAGTAGTTCCCACTTGGGCTACACCTTC.

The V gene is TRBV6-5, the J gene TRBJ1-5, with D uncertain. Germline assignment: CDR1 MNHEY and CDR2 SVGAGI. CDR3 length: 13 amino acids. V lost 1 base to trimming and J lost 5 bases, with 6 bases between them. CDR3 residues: CASSYFPDQPQHF. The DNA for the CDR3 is TGTGCCAGCAGTTACTTCCCTGATCAGCCCCAGCATTTT.

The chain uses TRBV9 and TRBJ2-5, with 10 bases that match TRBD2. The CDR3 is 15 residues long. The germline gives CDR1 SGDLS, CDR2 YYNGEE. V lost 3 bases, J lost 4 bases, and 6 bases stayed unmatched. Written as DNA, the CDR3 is TGTGCCAGCAGCGCCGGGACTAGCGTGGGAGAGACCCAGTACTTC. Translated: CASSAGTSVGETQYF.

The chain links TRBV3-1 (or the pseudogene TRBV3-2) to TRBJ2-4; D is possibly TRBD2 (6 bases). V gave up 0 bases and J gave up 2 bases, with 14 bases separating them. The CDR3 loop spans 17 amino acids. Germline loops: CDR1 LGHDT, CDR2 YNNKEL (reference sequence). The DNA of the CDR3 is TGTGCCAGCAGCCAAGATCGGTTTGGGGGGACCAAAAACATTCAGTACTTC. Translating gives CASSQDRFGGTKNIQYF.

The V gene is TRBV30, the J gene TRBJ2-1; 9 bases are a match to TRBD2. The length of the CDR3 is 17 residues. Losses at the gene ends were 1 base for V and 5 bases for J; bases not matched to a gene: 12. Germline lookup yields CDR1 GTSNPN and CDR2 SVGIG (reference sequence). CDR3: CAWSGRRVSGGNNEQFF. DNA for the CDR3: TGTGCCTGGAGTGGCCGCCGGGTTAGCGGGGGAAACAATGAGCAGTTCTTC.

Written as DNA, the CDR3 is TGTGCCAGCAGCTTAATGGGACTAGCCGGCGTCACAGATACGCAGTATTTT. This gives the protein CASSLMGLAGVTDTQYF. The chain couples TRBV7-3 to TRBJ2-3; 9 nucleotides align to TRBD2. This CDR3 spans 17 amino acids. The ends lost 1 base at V and 2 bases at J; junction bases unmatched: 7. CDR1 and CDR2 (germline): SGHTA, FQGTGA.

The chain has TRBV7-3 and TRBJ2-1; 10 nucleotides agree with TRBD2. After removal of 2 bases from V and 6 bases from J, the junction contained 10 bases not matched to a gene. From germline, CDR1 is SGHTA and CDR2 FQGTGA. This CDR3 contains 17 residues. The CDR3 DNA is TGTGCCAGCAGCTTAGCCCAGCGGGAGGGCCGTGGCAATGAGCAGTTCTTC. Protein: CASSLAQREGRGNEQFF.

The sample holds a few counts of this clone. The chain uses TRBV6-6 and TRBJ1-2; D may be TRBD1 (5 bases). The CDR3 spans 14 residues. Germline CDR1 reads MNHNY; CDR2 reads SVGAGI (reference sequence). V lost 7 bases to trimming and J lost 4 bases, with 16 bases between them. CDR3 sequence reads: CASNPGGRSYGYTF. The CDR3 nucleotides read TGTGCCAGCAATCCCGGGGGAAGAAGCTATGGCTACACCTTC.

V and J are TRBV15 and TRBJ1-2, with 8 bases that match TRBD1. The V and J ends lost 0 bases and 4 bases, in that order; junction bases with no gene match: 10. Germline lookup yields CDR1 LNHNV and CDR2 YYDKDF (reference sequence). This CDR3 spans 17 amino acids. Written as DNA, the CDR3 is TGTGCCACCAGCAGAGACCACGTGGCGGGACAGGTCTATGGCTACACCTTC. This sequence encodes CATSRDHVAGQVYGYTF.

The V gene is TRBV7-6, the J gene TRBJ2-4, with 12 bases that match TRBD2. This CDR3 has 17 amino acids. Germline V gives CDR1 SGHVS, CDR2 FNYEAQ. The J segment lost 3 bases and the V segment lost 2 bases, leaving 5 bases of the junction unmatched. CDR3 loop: CASSLTTSGSGKNIQYF. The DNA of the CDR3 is TGTGCCAGCAGCTTAACGACTAGCGGGAGCGGCAAAAACATTCAGTACTTC.

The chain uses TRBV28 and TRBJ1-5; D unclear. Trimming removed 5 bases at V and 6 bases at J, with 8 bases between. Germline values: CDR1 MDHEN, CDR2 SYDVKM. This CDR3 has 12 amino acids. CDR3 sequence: CASSTGSQPQHF. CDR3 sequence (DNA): TGTGCCAGCAGTACCGGGTCTCAGCCCCAGCATTTT.

CDR3 in DNA: TGTGCCAGCAGTTACGGAGTCCAAGAGACCCAGTACTTC. This translates into CASSYGVQETQYF. The chain links TRBV6-5 to TRBJ2-5, with unresolved D. Trimming took 2 bases from V and 1 from J, leaving 5 bases between them. This CDR3 spans 13 amino acids. Germline V gene sequence: CDR1 MNHEY, CDR2 SVGAGI.

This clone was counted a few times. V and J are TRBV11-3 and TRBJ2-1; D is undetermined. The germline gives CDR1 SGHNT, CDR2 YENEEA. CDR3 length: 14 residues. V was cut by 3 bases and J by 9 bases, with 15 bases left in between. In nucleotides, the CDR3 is TGTGCCAGCAGCTTCGGGTCGATACTGGGTGAGCAGTTCTTC. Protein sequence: CASSFGSILGEQFF.

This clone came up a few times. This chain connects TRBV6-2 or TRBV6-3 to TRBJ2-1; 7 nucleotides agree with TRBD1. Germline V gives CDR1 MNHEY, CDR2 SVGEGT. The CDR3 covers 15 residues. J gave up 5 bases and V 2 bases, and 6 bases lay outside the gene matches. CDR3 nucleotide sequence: TGTGCCAGCAGTTACCGGACAGGTGGGCACAATGAGCAGTTCTTC. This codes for CASSYRTGGHNEQFF.

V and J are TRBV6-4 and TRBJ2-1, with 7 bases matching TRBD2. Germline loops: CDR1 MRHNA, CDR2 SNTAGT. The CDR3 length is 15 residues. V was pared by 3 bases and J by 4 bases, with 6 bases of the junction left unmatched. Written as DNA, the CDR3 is TGTGCCAGCAGTGAAAAGCGGGAAGGGTACAATGAGCAGTTCTTC. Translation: CASSEKREGYNEQFF.

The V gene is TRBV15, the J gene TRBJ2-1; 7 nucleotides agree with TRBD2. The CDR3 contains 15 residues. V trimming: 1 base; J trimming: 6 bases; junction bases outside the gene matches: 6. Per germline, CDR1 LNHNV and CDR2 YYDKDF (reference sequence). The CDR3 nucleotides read TGTGCCACCAGCAGAGCTGCGGGAGAGATCAATGAGCAGTTCTTC. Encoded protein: CATSRAAGEINEQFF.

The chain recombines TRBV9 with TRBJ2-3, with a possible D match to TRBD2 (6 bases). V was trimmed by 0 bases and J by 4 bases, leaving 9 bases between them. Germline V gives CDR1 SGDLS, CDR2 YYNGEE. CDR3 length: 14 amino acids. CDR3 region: CASSVGTGADTQYF. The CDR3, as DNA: TGTGCCAGCAGCGTAGGAACGGGAGCAGATACGCAGTATTTT.

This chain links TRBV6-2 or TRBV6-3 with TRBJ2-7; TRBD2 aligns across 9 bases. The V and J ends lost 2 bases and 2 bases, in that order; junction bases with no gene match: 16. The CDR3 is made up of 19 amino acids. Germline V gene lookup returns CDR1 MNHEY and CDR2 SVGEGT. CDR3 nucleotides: TGTGCCAGCAGTTACACGCGAGGTAGCGGGAGAAGATCAGCCTACGAGCAGTACTTC. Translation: CASSYTRGSGRRSAYEQYF.

The DNA of the CDR3 is TGTGCCAGCAGCTTAGGGGGGCGAGGAGGAGATACGCAGTATTTT. It codes for CASSLGGRGGDTQYF. V gene TRBV11-1 combines with J gene TRBJ2-3; weak D call: TRBD1 (6 bases). The V end lost 1 base, the J end lost 5 bases, and 13 bases lay between the germline ends. This CDR3 has 15 residues. Germline CDR1 is SGHAT and CDR2 is FQDESV (reference sequence).

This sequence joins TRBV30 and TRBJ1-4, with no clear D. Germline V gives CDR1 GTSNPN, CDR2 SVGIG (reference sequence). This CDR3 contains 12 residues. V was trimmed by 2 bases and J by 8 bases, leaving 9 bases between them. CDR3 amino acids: CAWSRLREKLFF. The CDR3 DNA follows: TGTGCCTGGAGTAGATTGAGGGAAAAACTGTTTTTT.

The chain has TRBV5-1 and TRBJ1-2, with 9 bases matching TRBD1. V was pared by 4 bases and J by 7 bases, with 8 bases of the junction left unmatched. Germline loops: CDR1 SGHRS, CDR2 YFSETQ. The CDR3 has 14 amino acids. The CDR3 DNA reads TGCGCCAGCAGCACCGGGACAGGGTTTCGTGGCTACACCTTC. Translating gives CASSTGTGFRGYTF.